The source of this T cell receptor beta chain is a study of shared clonotypes between healthy human individuals (dated by TCRdb to the early 2020s). For the study in its entirety: The cohort included a few men and two women between 18 and 49 years of age. To increase sequencing depth and limit assay-specific biases, TCR repertoire library preparation and sequencing were carried out by different laboratories using diverse techniques. For each donor, CD4 naive and CD4 memory were each given three plates, CD8 naive was given two plates, and CD8 memory was given one plate. Leukapheresis yielded between about 0.94 and 9.5 billion PBMCs per donor. To estimate repertoire size and how much clonotypes are shared between individuals, the study performed deep sequencing of blood TCR repertoires from roughly five healthy adults. Broader findings and caveats from the paper: When four donors were compared, the shared fraction of clonotypes was around 5% for naive CD4, around 3.5% for naive CD8, 2.3% for memory CD4, and 0.3% to 0.5% for memory CD8. Higher generation probabilities were observed for clonotypes shared by all four sorted-subset donors than for non-shared clonotypes. Sampling was limited to blood, and TCR repertoires in tissue likely differ from TCR repertoires in blood. Because the study included only a small number of donors, the genetic and exposure-history diversity represented was limited. Larger estimated clonotype richness was generally found for naive subsets than for memory subsets. Pairwise subsampling led to the expectation that sequencing depth would affect the degree of clonotype sharing among donors. Incomplete sequencing was indicated by rarefaction of sorted-subset datasets, despite the large sequencing depth.

Points on this clone: The antigen it binds to is not known. There are no base qualities to consult, and no much larger clone falls within one base.

Healthy HIV-negative adults with no recently reported acute infections or vaccinations were included as donors. Every donor was a Caucasian adult living in Nashville, Tennessee, USA. CD8 memory samples consisted of magnetically selected CD45RO+ cells combined with CCR7-negative CD45RA+ effector memory (TemRA) cells. After blood collection by leukapheresis, PBMCs were isolated using Ficoll-Histopaque density gradient centrifugation and then cryopreserved in the vapor phase of liquid nitrogen. Purity and quantity of every magnetically sorted T cell population were checked by analytical flow cytometry. From each sorted fraction, genomic DNA was isolated and quantified by UV absorbance on a Nanodrop 2000c. The trim is 6 bases for V and 6 bases for J, with a gap of 12 bases between the germline ends. Looking up the germline V gene yields CDR1 ENHRY and CDR2 SYGVKD. The CDR3 starts with the cysteine, ends with the phenylalanine, and has 12 residues. CDR3 DNA is the only sequence kept; it has 36 bases, read in frame from the first base.

Using the deep immunoSEQ assay, TCR CDR3 regions were amplified from genomic DNA by multiplex PCR. Extracted genomic DNA from each cell subset was distributed evenly across all wells of several immunoSEQ 96-well plates, and each plate was treated as a replicate. For sorted subsets, roughly 200 ng of genomic DNA, equivalent to 25,000 to 30,000 T cell genomes, went into each replicate PCR. Purified libraries were quantified with a Qubit 3.0 fluorometer, sized on a Bioanalyzer 2100, and re-quantified with the KAPA Library Quantification kit. Every immunoSEQ 96-well plate was sequenced on a separate single-read 150-cycle Illumina NextSeq 550 flow cell. On the study's bioinformatics: Because the immunoSEQ output held only junctional sequences and lacked quality scores, the filtering could not match the filtering applied to full-length reads. Sequences were annotated with PyIR, a Python wrapper for IgBLAST v1.9, using IMGT germline references to assign V/J genes and CDR3. Reads were filtered out if the reads had weak V/J assignments (E-value above 1e-6), no CDR3, stop codons, out-of-frame junctions, or ambiguous translated residues. A V3J clonotype was defined by an identical inferred V gene, J gene, and CDR3 amino acid sequence. Percentage overlap between repertoires was computed as shared unique clonotypes divided by the size of the smaller repertoire. RTK rarefaction, the Chao1 estimator, and Recon v2.1 estimates of unobserved clonotypes were used to assess repertoire richness. Generation probabilities were computed with OLGA for all TCRbeta clonotypes obtained by the gDNA method from several donors. TCRdb stores this immuneACCESS table with in-frame sequences only. Part of the clones is absent; in the studies checked, under half of the shortfall reflects unresolved V genes, and no reason is known for the rest. The V and J calls and clone size were taken over from that table, and D and trimming were inferred from the DNA. The sample yields around 690,000 clones; less than 95% were counted once. The ten largest make up 34% of the sample.

The sequenced sample consisted of memory CD8+ T cells from PBMCs. In the paper's terms, the cell subset or site label means: CD45RO+ cells pooled with CCR7-negative TemRA cells. The TCR was taken from a man aged 18 to 35 in good health. Some clones in this sample may be carry-over from other donors' samples. The chain uses TRBV10-3 and TRBJ2-7; the D segment is perhaps TRBD1 or TRBD2, each sharing 5 matched bases. The CDR3 protein: CAISGAQREQYF. The DNA sequence reads TGTGCCATCAGCGGGGCACAGCGCGAGCAGTACTTC.